Each of the 16 T cell receptor beta chains below was sequenced from the same sample in a study of blood T cell repertoires in COVID-19. Repertoires were generated with immunoSEQ multiplex PCR, while TCRdb's copy carries only in-frame clones and drops some. The profile covers about 240,000 clones, with 80% to 85% appearing a single time and 8% to 9% taken by the ten largest. Sequencing was done on a sample of peripheral blood. The receptors originated from a woman aged 80 or older with COVID-19, enrolled during active disease.

V gene TRBV6-6 combines with J gene TRBJ1-5; D call uncertain. The CDR3 has 15 residues. Germline V gene lookup returns CDR1 MNHNY and CDR2 SVGAGI (reference sequence). Trimming took 6 bases from V and 4 from J, leaving 16 bases between them. CDR3 in amino acids: CASRLGLGKNQPQHF. The DNA for the CDR3 is TGTGCCAGCAGACTAGGACTGGGTAAAAATCAGCCCCAGCATTTT.

The chain uses TRBV20-1 and TRBJ2-7; D is perhaps TRBD1 (5 bases). Germline V gene data show CDR1 as DFQATT and CDR2 as SNEGSKA (reference sequence). V lost 3 bases and J lost 3, with 12 bases in between. This CDR3 spans 13 amino acids. The CDR3 nucleotides are TGCAGTGCTAGTAGGGGCTTGGGCTACGAGCAGTACTTC. Protein sequence: CSASRGLGYEQYF.

This rearrangement joins TRBV5-5 to TRBJ1-6; tentative D call: TRBD1 (6 bases). V lost 0 bases to trimming and J lost 7 bases, with 8 bases between them. The CDR3 has 14 amino acids. Germline V lookup: CDR1 SGHKS, CDR2 YYEKEE (reference sequence). The CDR3: CASSLATGNSPLHF. CDR3 in DNA: TGTGCCAGCAGCTTGGCCACAGGGAATTCACCCCTCCACTTT.

The chain joins TRBV3-1 (or the pseudogene TRBV3-2) to TRBJ2-7, with D unclear. Trimming left V 2 bases short and J 4 bases short, with 12 bases between. CDR3 length equals 14 residues. Germline CDR1 is LGHDT and CDR2 is YNNKEL (reference sequence). Here the CDR3 DNA reads TGTGCCAGCAGCCAACACACCCCATTTTACGAGCAGTACTTC. Its protein is CASSQHTPFYEQYF.

This chain connects TRBV2 to TRBJ1-4; 7 bases line up with TRBD1. With 8 bases clipped from V and 5 bases from J, the junction kept 11 bases outside the gene matches. Germline lookup yields CDR1 SNHLY and CDR2 FYNNEI. There are 15 residues in the CDR3. CDR3 sequence reads: CASGRTGAANEKLFF. In DNA form, the CDR3 reads TGTGCCAGCGGAAGAACAGGGGCTGCGAATGAAAAACTGTTTTTT.

The chain has TRBV18 and TRBJ2-7; a weak D match, TRBD2 (5 bases). CDR1 KGHSH and CDR2 LQKENI come from the germline V gene. The CDR3 is 14 amino acids. V was pared by 6 bases and J by 2 bases, with 14 bases between. The CDR3 sequence is CASSDHGGTYEQYF. CDR3 bases: TGTGCCAGCTCTGACCACGGAGGTACCTACGAGCAGTACTTC.

This clone was recorded only once. V and J are TRBV30 and TRBJ1-2; possibly TRBD1 for D (5 bases). The V gene lost 0 bases and the J gene lost 4 bases, with 15 bases spanning the gap. The germline gives CDR1 GTSNPN, CDR2 SVGIG (reference sequence). The CDR3 is made up of 15 amino acids. The CDR3: CAWSVGQGSSYGYTF. The CDR3 bases are TGTGCCTGGAGTGTAGGCCAGGGTAGCTCCTATGGCTACACCTTC. The whole variable domain, filled in from reference TRBV30 and TRBJ1-2, reads SQTIHQWPATLVQPVGSPLSLECTVEGTSNPNLYWYRQAAGRGLQLLFYSVGIGQISSEVPQNLSASRPQDRQFILSSKKLLLSDSGFYLCAWSVGQGSSYGYTFGSGTRLTVV.

The chain links TRBV2 to TRBJ2-1, with D possibly being TRBD1 (5 bases). The ends were cut back, 11 bases at V and 7 bases at J, with 15 bases in the middle. Germline V lookup: CDR1 SNHLY, CDR2 FYNNEI. This CDR3 region has 12 residues. CDR3 DNA: TGTGCCGGAGCAGGGTTTCGGAATGAGCAGTTCTTC. This sequence encodes CAGAGFRNEQFF.

A word on this clone: Different DNA sequences within this sample yield the same CDR3. The gene calls are TRBV5-1 and TRBJ2-7, with 11 bases aligning to TRBD2. Germline values: CDR1 SGHRS, CDR2 YFSETQ. There are 14 residues in the CDR3. Trimming took 1 base from V and 3 from J; bases not matched to a gene: 0. CDR3: CASSLTSGSYEQYF. The CDR3 nucleotides read TGCGCCAGCAGCTTGACTAGCGGGAGCTACGAGCAGTACTTC.

The gene calls are TRBV6-6 and TRBJ2-7; TRBD1 aligns across 7 bases. The V segment lost 6 bases and the J segment 3 bases; nucleotides outside the gene matches: 2. Germline V gives CDR1 MNHNY, CDR2 SVGAGI (reference sequence). CDR3 length equals 12 residues. The CDR3 spells CASSDRVYEQYF. The CDR3, as DNA: TGTGCCAGCAGCGACAGGGTCTACGAGCAGTACTTC.

The chain combines TRBV5-1 with TRBJ2-2; D is possibly TRBD1 (6 bases). Trimming shortened V by 4 bases and J by 6 bases, and 19 bases separated the two germline ends. This CDR3 spans 16 amino acids. The germline V gene encodes CDR1 SGHRS and CDR2 YFSETQ. CDR3 in DNA: TGCGCCAGCAGCCTGCAGGGGTCAGGGGATCCCGGGGAGCTGTTTTTT. This codes for CASSLQGSGDPGELFF. The complete variable domain, with remaining parts taken from reference TRBV5-1 and TRBJ2-2, reads KAGVTQTPRYLIKTRGQQVTLSCSPISGHRSVSWYQQTPGQGLQFLFEYFSETQRNKGNFPGRFSGRQFSNSRSEMNVSTLELGDSALYLCASSLQGSGDPGELFFGEGSRLTVL.

The V call is TRBV4-3, the J call TRBJ2-1; no clear D. Germline CDR1 reads LGHNA; CDR2 reads YSLEER. CDR3 length equals 14 residues. Trimming cost V 4 bases and J 1 base, with 8 bases left between them. CDR3 amino acids: CASSPGLSYNEQFF. The CDR3 nucleotides read TGCGCCAGCAGCCCCGGGTTGTCCTACAATGAGCAGTTCTTC.

V gene TRBV7-3 combines with J gene TRBJ2-5; D possibly corresponds to TRBD1 (5 bases). The CDR3 spans 13 residues. CDR1 is SGHTA and CDR2 is FQGTGA in the germline V gene. Trimming took off 5 bases at V and 5 bases at J, with 12 bases between the two ends. CDR3 amino acids: CASSRGIGETQYF. The CDR3 DNA sequence: TGTGCCAGCAGCAGGGGTATCGGGGAGACCCAGTACTTC.

To note about this clone: The sample holds other DNA sequences that translate to the same CDR3. The chain links TRBV2 to TRBJ1-5; possibly TRBD1 for D (5 bases). This CDR3 region has 12 residues. V lost 6 bases to trimming and J lost 4 bases, with 7 bases between them. CDR1 and CDR2 (germline): SNHLY, FYNNEI. DNA of the CDR3: TGTGCCAGCAGGACAGCTAATCAGCCCCAGCATTTT. It encodes CASRTANQPQHF. Based on the CDR3 plus reference TRBV2 and TRBJ1-5, the full variable domain is EPEVTQTPSHQVTQMGQEVILRCVPISNHLYFYWYRQILGQKVEFLVSFYNNEISEKSEIFDDQFSVERPDGSNFTLKIRSTKLEDSAMYFCASRTANQPQHFGDGTRLSIL.

The J gene is TRBJ1-5, the V gene TRBV6-6; 9 nucleotides line up with TRBD1. J was trimmed by 2 bases and V by 6 bases; bases with no gene match: 5. The CDR3 extends over 15 amino acids. Germline CDR1 MNHNY, CDR2 SVGAGI (reference sequence). The CDR3 DNA follows: TGTGCCAGCAGGACAGGGGGGAAGGGCAATCAGCCCCAGCATTTT. As protein: CASRTGGKGNQPQHF.

The V call is TRBV28, the J call TRBJ2-3, with D tentatively TRBD1 (5 bases). V was shortened by 5 bases and J by 4 bases, with 7 bases between the two germline ends. The length of the CDR3 is 12 residues. Looked up from germline, CDR1 is MDHEN and CDR2 is SYDVKM. Here the CDR3 reads CASSLRADTQYF. The CDR3 DNA follows: TGTGCCAGCAGTCTCAGGGCAGATACGCAGTATTTT.